This entry lists 3 T cell receptor beta chains sequenced from one sample in a study of T cell repertoires in cytomegalovirus infection. TCRdb reprocessed the reads via MiXCR and lists one record per CDR3 protein. The sample carries 250,000 to 300,000 distinct CDR3 sequences, about 18% recorded once. Sequenced input: CD8+ T cells from PBMCs. The origin of the receptors is a human donor in good health (CMV status not recorded). Some clones in this sample may be carry-over from other donors' samples.

The CDR3 DNA follows: TGTGCCAGCAGCTTTGAAAGGGGGATGAACACTGAAGCTTTCTTT. Residues: CASSFERGMNTEAFF. The chain combines TRBV7-9 with TRBJ1-1; tentative D call: TRBD1 (6 bases). CDR3 length: 15 amino acids. Trimming removed 3 bases from V and 0 bases from J, with 11 bases in between. Germline-derived CDR1 and CDR2 are SEHNR and FQNEAQ (reference sequence).

The rearrangement links TRBV20-1 to TRBJ2-7; tentatively, D is TRBD2 (7 bases). CDR3 length: 15 residues. Germline CDR1 and CDR2: DFQATT and SNEGSKA (reference sequence). The V and J ends lost 2 bases and 2 bases respectively, with 16 bases between them. CDR3 DNA: TGCAGTGCTAGATGCGTACGGGGGGCCGCCTACGAGCAGTACTTC. This codes for CSARCVRGAAYEQYF.

This clonotype was counted ten times or more. In nucleotides, the CDR3 is TGTGCCAGCAGCTTAGAACAGGGAGCATACAATGAGCAGTTCTTC. It yields the protein CASSLEQGAYNEQFF. V and J are TRBV7-8 and TRBJ2-1; a weak D match, TRBD1 (6 bases). Trimming left V 1 base short and J 4 bases short, with 11 bases between. CDR1 and CDR2 (germline): SGHVS, FQNEAQ. There are 15 residues in the CDR3.